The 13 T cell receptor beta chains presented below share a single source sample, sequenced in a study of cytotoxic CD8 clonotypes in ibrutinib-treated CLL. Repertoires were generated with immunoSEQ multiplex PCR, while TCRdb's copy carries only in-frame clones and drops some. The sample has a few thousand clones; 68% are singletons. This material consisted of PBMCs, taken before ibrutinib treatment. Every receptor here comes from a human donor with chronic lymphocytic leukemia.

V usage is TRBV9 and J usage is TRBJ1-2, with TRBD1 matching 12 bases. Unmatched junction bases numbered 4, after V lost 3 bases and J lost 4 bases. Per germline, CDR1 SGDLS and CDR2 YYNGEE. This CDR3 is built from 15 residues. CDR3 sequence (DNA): TGTGCCAGCAGCGACGGGACAGGGGGCTTCTATGGCTACACCTTC. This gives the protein CASSDGTGGFYGYTF.

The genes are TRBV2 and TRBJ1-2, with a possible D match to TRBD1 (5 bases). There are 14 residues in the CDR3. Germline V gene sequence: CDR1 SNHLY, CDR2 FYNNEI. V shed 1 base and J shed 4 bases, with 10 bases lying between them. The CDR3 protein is CASSEEGQFYGYTF. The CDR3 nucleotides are TGTGCCAGCAGTGAAGAGGGGCAGTTCTATGGCTACACCTTC.

The CDR3 DNA is TGTGCCAGCAGCGTGGGTGGCAAAGGTTGCTATGGCTACACCTTC. Translating it yields CASSVGGKGCYGYTF. The rearrangement joins TRBV4-2 to TRBJ1-2; the D is unclear. This CDR3 has 15 amino acids. V shed 5 bases and J shed 4 bases, with 17 bases lying between them. Germline V gene data show CDR1 as LGHNA and CDR2 as YNFKEQ.

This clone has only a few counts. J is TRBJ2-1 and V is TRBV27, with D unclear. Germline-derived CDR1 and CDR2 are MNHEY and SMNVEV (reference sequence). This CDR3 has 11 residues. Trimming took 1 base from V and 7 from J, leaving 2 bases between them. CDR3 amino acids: CASSLLNEQFF. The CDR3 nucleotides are TGTGCCAGCAGTTTATTGAATGAGCAGTTCTTC.

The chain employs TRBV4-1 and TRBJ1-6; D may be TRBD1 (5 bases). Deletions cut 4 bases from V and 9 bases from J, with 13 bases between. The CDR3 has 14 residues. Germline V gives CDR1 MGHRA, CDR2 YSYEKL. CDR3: CASSRGGSGSPLHF. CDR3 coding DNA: TGCGCCAGCAGCCGGGGGGGTTCTGGTTCACCCCTCCACTTT.

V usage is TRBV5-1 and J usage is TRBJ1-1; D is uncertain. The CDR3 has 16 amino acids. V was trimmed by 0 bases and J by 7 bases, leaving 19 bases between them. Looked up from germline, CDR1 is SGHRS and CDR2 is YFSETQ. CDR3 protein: CASSLANHGYQDEAFF. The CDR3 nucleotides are TGCGCCAGCAGCTTGGCCAACCACGGGTATCAGGATGAAGCTTTCTTT.

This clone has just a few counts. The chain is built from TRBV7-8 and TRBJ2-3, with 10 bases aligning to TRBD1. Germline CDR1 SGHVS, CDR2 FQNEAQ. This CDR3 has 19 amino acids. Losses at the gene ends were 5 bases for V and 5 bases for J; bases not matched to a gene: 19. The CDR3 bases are TGTGCCAGCAGCCGAGGGACAGGGGTGTCTAGGTTTGTTGGAGATACGCAGTATTTT. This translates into CASSRGTGVSRFVGDTQYF.

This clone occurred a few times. CDR3 nucleotides: TGTGCCAGCAGCCAAGATCTTGGGGAGCGGCGAGGTGAAAAACTGTTTTTT. Amino acid sequence: CASSQDLGERRGEKLFF. The rearrangement uses TRBV4-2 and TRBJ1-4; D is unresolved. Germline V gene sequence: CDR1 LGHNA, CDR2 YNFKEQ. The length of the CDR3 is 17 residues. Trimming removed 0 bases from V and 7 bases from J, with 18 bases in between.

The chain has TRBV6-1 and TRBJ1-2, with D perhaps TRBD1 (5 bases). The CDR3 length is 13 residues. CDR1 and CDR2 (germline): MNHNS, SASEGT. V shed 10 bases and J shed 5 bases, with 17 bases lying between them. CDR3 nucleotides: TGTGCCACCAACAATGGGGCACCGTATGGCTACACCTTC. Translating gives CATNNGAPYGYTF.

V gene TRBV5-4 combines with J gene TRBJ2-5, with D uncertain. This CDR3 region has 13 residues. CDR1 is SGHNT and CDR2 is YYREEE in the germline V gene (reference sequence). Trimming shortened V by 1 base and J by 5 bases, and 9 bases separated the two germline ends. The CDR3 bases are TGTGCCAGCAGCTTGACTCTTGAGGAGACCCAGTACTTC. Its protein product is CASSLTLEETQYF.

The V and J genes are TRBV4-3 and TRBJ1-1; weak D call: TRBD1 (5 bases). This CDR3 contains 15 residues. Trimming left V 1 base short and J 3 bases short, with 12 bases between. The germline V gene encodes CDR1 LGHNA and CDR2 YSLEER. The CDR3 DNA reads TGCGCCAGCAGCCAAGGAGGGGATTGGGACACTGAAGCTTTCTTT. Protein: CASSQGGDWDTEAFF.

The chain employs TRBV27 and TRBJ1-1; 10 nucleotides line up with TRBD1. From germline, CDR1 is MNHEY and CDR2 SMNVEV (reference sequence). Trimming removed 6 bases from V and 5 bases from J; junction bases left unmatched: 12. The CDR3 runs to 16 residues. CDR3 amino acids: CASRLFSTGGYTEAFF. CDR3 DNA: TGTGCCAGCAGGCTCTTCTCGACAGGGGGCTATACTGAAGCTTTCTTT.

The CDR3 nucleotides are TGTGCCAGTAGTATTGGGACAGGGGGAAATGAAAAACTGTTTTTT. It translates to CASSIGTGGNEKLFF. V is TRBV19 and J is TRBJ1-4; 11 bases agree with TRBD1. Germline CDR1 reads LNHDA; CDR2 reads SQIVND (reference sequence). Trimming at V came to 3 bases and at J to 5 bases, leaving 2 bases not matched to a gene. This CDR3 comprises 15 residues.